These T cell receptor beta chains were read from a single sample in a study of patients with pleural tuberculosis. TCRdb reprocessed the reads via MiXCR and lists one record per CDR3 protein. In the table there are approximately 50,000 distinct CDR3 sequences, under 8.5% of which are singletons. These receptors came from a human donor with pleural tuberculosis. Both conserved end residues are trimmed from each CDR3. A D gene is named only where the DNA matches it firmly. Part of the rows lack a size; the others show once, few, many or a class for expanded clones.

>TRBV2|.|TRBJ1-5|many
ASSESGRGQPQH
>TRBV2|TRBD2|TRBJ2-1|many
ASSEGTSGRNEQF
>TRBV6-2/TRBV6-3|TRBD2|TRBJ2-1|many
ASSYSAGENNEQF
>TRBV28|.|TRBJ1-5|many
ASRPPRSSNQPQH
>TRBV12-3/TRBV12-4|.|TRBJ1-1|many
ASSRDPREAF
>TRBV18|.|TRBJ2-1|few
ASSHGGNNEQF
>TRBV5-4|TRBD2|TRBJ2-5|many
ASSLASGRYQETQY
>TRBV2|.|TRBJ1-4|many
ASSGLTTLGREKLF
>TRBV18|.|TRBJ2-2|many
ASDSANTGELF
>TRBV6-4|.|TRBJ1-6|many
ASSDGSSYNSPLH
>TRBV5-4|TRBD2|TRBJ2-3|few
ASSWGSSGGPGDTQY
>TRBV2|.|TRBJ1-3|many
ASSEAGSGNTIY
>TRBV4-2|.|TRBJ1-3|many
ASSPGVRGRFGNTIY
>TRBV19|.|TRBJ2-5|few
ASSLDNQETQY
>TRBV30|.|TRBJ2-1|few
AWSGVGENSYNEQF
>TRBV28|.|TRBJ2-7|.
ASSFGKGRHEQY
>TRBV29-1|.|TRBJ1-2|once
SVPLTDPYGYT
>TRBV19|TRBD1|TRBJ1-4|few
ASTASGQGQKKLF
>TRBV25-1|TRBD1|TRBJ1-2|many
ASSIGLDRGNYGYT
>TRBV11-3|.|TRBJ1-2|many
ASSPSGYGYT
>TRBV11-2|.|TRBJ1-3|many
ASSLEVGMASGNTIY
>TRBV20-1|TRBD2|TRBJ2-7|many
SAYSSGSYEQY
>TRBV12-3/TRBV12-4|TRBD2|TRBJ2-1|many
ASRTTSGSPNEQF
>TRBV9|TRBD1|TRBJ1-2|.
ASGQTGGNGYT
>TRBV5-4|.|TRBJ1-5|many
ASSLGVNQPQH
>TRBV11-2|.|TRBJ2-5|many
ASSLDPYQETQY
>TRBV19|.|TRBJ1-2|many
AAATGAYGYT
>TRBV20-1|.|TRBJ2-1|many
SARGSVNEQF